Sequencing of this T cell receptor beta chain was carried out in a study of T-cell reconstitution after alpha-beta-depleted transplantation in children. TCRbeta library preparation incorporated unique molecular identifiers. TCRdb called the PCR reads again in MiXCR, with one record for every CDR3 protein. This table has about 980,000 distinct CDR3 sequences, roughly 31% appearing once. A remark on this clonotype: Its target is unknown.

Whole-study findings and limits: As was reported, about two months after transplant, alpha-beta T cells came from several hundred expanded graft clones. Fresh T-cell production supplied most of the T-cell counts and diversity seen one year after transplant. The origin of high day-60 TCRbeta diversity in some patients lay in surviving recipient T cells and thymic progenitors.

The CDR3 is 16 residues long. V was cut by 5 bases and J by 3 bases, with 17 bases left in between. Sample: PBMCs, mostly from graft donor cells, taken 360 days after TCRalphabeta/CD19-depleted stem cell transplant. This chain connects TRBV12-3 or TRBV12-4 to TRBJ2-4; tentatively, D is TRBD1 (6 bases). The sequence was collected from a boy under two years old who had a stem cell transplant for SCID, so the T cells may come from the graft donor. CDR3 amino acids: CASSLNQGKGKNIQYF. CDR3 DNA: TGTGCCAGCAGTCTGAACCAGGGGAAGGGCAAAAACATTCAGTACTTC.